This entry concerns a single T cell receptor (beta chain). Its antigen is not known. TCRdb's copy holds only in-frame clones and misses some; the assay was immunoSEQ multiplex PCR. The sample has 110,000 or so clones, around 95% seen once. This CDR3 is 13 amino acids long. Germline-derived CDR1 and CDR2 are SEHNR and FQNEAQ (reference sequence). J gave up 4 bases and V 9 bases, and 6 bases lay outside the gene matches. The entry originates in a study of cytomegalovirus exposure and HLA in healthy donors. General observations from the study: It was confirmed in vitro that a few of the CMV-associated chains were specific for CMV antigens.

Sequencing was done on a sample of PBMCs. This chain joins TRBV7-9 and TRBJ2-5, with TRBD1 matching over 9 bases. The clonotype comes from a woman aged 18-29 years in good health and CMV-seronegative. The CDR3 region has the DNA TGTGCCAGAGGGGACAGGGAAGGAGAGACCCAGTACTTC. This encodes CARGDREGETQYF.